Shown below are 25 T cell receptor beta chains from a single sample sequenced in a study of blood T cell repertoires in COVID-19 (TCRdb year 2020). Library method: the immunoSEQ multiplex PCR assay. TCRdb limited this immuneACCESS table to in-frame rearrangements with V and J called. A share of clones is missing; checked studies link under half to unresolved V genes, and the rest is unexplained. The sample table holds 250,000 to 350,000 clones, of which about 89% were seen once. The ten largest clones represent around 0.84% of the sample. The sequenced sample was peripheral blood. These receptors came from a man aged 30-40 years with acute or convalescent COVID-19.

This rearrangement joins TRBV30 to TRBJ1-1, with 8 bases matching TRBD1. This CDR3 region has 17 residues. Per germline, CDR1 GTSNPN and CDR2 SVGIG (reference sequence). The V gene end was trimmed by 1 base and the J gene end by 5 bases; junction bases not matched to a gene: 15. CDR3 DNA sequence: TGTGCCTGGAGTGCCCTCAGACAGGGGAGTTTTAAGACTGAAGCTTTCTTT. Its translation is CAWSALRQGSFKTEAFF.

This clone was recorded a few times. V usage is TRBV19 and J usage is TRBJ1-1, with 8 bases identical to TRBD1. Trimming took 7 bases from V and 5 from J; bases not matched to a gene: 9. There are 14 residues in the CDR3. The V gene's germline CDR1 is LNHDA and CDR2 SQIVND (reference sequence). CDR3 region: CASNPRDRITEAFF. The CDR3, as DNA: TGTGCCAGTAACCCCCGGGACAGGATAACTGAAGCTTTCTTT.

This sequence joins TRBV5-8 and TRBJ2-3; TRBD1 matches 8 bases. In germline, CDR1 is SGHTS, CDR2 YDEGEE. The CDR3 runs 16 residues. Unmatched junction bases numbered 4, after V lost 0 bases and J lost 1 base. The CDR3 DNA reads TGTGCCAGCAGCTTGGTAAAACAGGGGGGCACAGATACGCAGTATTTT. Its translation is CASSLVKQGGTDTQYF.

Concerning this clone: Other DNA variants within this sample encode the same CDR3. The chain couples TRBV2 to TRBJ1-5; tentative D call: TRBD1 (5 bases). Trimming took off 3 bases at V and 2 bases at J, with 8 bases between the two ends. The CDR3 contains 14 residues. Germline V gene lookup returns CDR1 SNHLY and CDR2 FYNNEI. The CDR3 is CASSDRVGNQPQHF. As DNA, the CDR3 is TGTGCCAGCAGTGACAGGGTTGGCAATCAGCCCCAGCATTTT.

This chain joins TRBV28 and TRBJ2-3; tentative D call: TRBD1 (6 bases). CDR3 length: 13 amino acids. Germline-derived CDR1 and CDR2 are MDHEN and SYDVKM. V shed 2 bases and J shed 9 bases, with 12 bases lying between them. The CDR3 DNA sequence: TGTGCCAGCAGTTTAAGAGGGGGAAGAACGCAGTATTTT. It encodes CASSLRGGRTQYF.

The chain employs TRBV4-1 and TRBJ1-5; TRBD1 might be the D (6 bases). V dropped 3 bases and J dropped 0 bases, with 12 bases sitting between them. CDR1 and CDR2 (germline): MGHRA, YSYEKL. The CDR3 totals 16 residues. CDR3: CASSHGTINSNQPQHF. The CDR3 coding sequence is TGCGCCAGCAGCCACGGGACAATTAATAGCAATCAGCCCCAGCATTTT.

Regarding this clone: The DNA is omitted, as the CDR3 cannot be located on it reliably, and the CDR3 follows TCRdb's listing. The V gene is TRBV11-2, the J gene TRBJ1-2; the listed D gene, TRBD1, was not tested against the DNA. Per the germline V gene, CDR1 is SGHAT and CDR2 is FQNNGV. The CDR3 totals 14 residues, both ends included. CDR3 sequence reads: CASSFRVGTGSVTF.

This sequence joins TRBV27 and TRBJ2-7; TRBD1 is a possible D gene (5 bases). The length of the CDR3 is 13 residues. Germline loops: CDR1 MNHEY, CDR2 SMNVEV (reference sequence). V lost 5 bases and J lost 1, with 9 bases in between. The CDR3 is CASSVTGSYEQYF. The CDR3 bases are TGTGCCAGCAGTGTTACAGGTTCCTACGAGCAGTACTTC.

The J gene is TRBJ2-5, the V gene TRBV5-1, with D possibly TRBD1 on 6 matching bases. The CDR3 has 14 amino acids. The germline V gene encodes CDR1 SGHRS and CDR2 YFSETQ. V lost 4 bases and J 6 bases, leaving 16 bases between the germline ends. The DNA for the CDR3 is TGCGCCAGCAGCCCGGGACAAGCCCCACAGACCCAGTACTTC. It specifies CASSPGQAPQTQYF.

This chain uses TRBV10-3 with TRBJ1-3; D is possibly TRBD1 (5 bases). With 6 bases removed from V and 4 bases from J, the gap between germline ends came to 7 bases. The CDR3 consists of 12 residues. CDR1 and CDR2 (germline): ENHRY, SYGVKD. The CDR3 protein is CAIRTEGNTIYF. The DNA for the CDR3 is TGTGCCATCAGGACAGAAGGAAACACCATATATTTT.

To note about this clone: Other DNA sequences in this specimen translate into the identical CDR3. J is TRBJ1-4 and V is TRBV28, with no clear D. Germline CDR1 is MDHEN and CDR2 is SYDVKM. V was cut by 6 bases and J by 8 bases, with 7 bases left in between. The CDR3 has 11 amino acids. The CDR3, as DNA: TGTGCCAGCAGAACAACCGAAAAACTGTTTTTT. This codes for CASRTTEKLFF.

The chain has TRBV7-9 and TRBJ2-7; 8 nucleotides match TRBD1. Germline values: CDR1 SEHNR, CDR2 FQNEAQ (reference sequence). J gave up 6 bases and V 3 bases, and 10 bases lay outside the gene matches. CDR3 size: 15 residues. The chain's CDR3 is CASSLMTGVGSEQYF. CDR3 DNA sequence: TGTGCCAGCAGCTTGATGACAGGGGTCGGTTCCGAGCAGTACTTC.

The chain carries TRBV5-6 and TRBJ2-7; TRBD2 matches 8 bases. Germline CDR1 reads SGHDT; CDR2 reads YYEEEE. The CDR3 extends over 15 amino acids. Unmatched junction bases numbered 15, after V lost 7 bases and J lost 6 bases. CDR3 amino acids: CASAGAAGGRIEQYF. DNA for the CDR3: TGTGCCAGCGCTGGAGCGGCGGGAGGCCGGATCGAGCAGTACTTC.

In nucleotides, the CDR3 is TGTGCCAGCAGCGGTAGAAATCAGCCCCAGCATTTT. This encodes CASSGRNQPQHF. V is TRBV2 and J is TRBJ1-5; D is unresolved. Trimming removed 6 bases from V and 4 bases from J, with 7 bases in between. The CDR3 is 12 amino acids. Germline CDR1 reads SNHLY; CDR2 reads FYNNEI.

A remark on this clone: Different DNA sequences within this sample yield the same CDR3. The rearrangement joins TRBV12-3 or TRBV12-4 to TRBJ1-2; D might be TRBD1 (5 bases). The CDR3 extends over 12 amino acids. V lost 4 bases, J lost 8 bases, and 11 bases lay in between. In nucleotides, the CDR3 is TGTGCCAGCAGTTCAGGGTCGAGGGGCTACACCTTC. It encodes CASSSGSRGYTF.

This chain joins TRBV10-1 and TRBJ2-3, with a possible D match to TRBD2 (7 bases). V was pared by 7 bases and J by 3 bases, with 17 bases between. CDR3 size: 15 residues. CDR1 and CDR2 (germline): WNHNN, SYGVQD (reference sequence). The CDR3 DNA reads TGCGCCAGCAACGGAGGGAGGGGGAGGACAGATACGCAGTATTTT. Translation: CASNGGRGRTDTQYF.

The chain links TRBV7-9 to TRBJ2-5, with 11 bases fitting TRBD2. Losses at the gene ends were 6 bases for V and 4 bases for J; bases not matched to a gene: 4. CDR1 is SEHNR, CDR2 FQNEAQ, per germline (reference sequence). This CDR3 contains 14 residues. The CDR3, as DNA: TGTGCCAGCAGTCAAACTAGCGGGAGAGAGACCCAGTACTTC. Its protein product is CASSQTSGRETQYF.

The chain couples TRBV5-1 to TRBJ2-5; 9 bases are shared with TRBD1. V was pared by 5 bases and J by 5 bases, with 10 bases of the junction left unmatched. Germline CDR1 reads SGHRS; CDR2 reads YFSETQ. The CDR3 is made up of 15 amino acids. The CDR3 sequence: CASRRIQGALETQYF. The CDR3 DNA sequence: TGCGCCAGCAGGCGAATACAGGGGGCTCTGGAGACCCAGTACTTC.

CDR3 sequence reads: CASSLRARSGNTIYF. The CDR3 bases are TGTGCCAGCAGCCTTAGAGCAAGATCCGGAAACACCATATATTTT. The V call is TRBV5-6, the J call TRBJ1-3; D is ambiguous. Germline lookup yields CDR1 SGHDT and CDR2 YYEEEE. The V end lost 4 bases, the J end lost 4 bases, and 15 bases lay between the germline ends. The CDR3 spans 15 residues. Together with reference TRBV5-6 and TRBJ1-3, the CDR3 gives the full variable domain: DAGVTQSPTHLIKTRGQQVTLRCSPKSGHDTVSWYQQALGQGPQFIFQYYEEEERQRGNFPDRFSGHQFPNYSSELNVNALLLGDSALYLCASSLRARSGNTIYFGEGSWLTVV.

The chain couples TRBV28 to TRBJ1-5; 11 nucleotides line up with TRBD1. CDR3 size: 18 residues. V lost 6 bases to trimming and J lost 0 bases; unmatched junction nucleotides: 10. Per germline, CDR1 MDHEN and CDR2 SYDVKM. The CDR3 DNA reads TGTGCCAGCAGACTTCCCGGGACAGGGGGTTATAGCAATCAGCCCCAGCATTTT. It encodes CASRLPGTGGYSNQPQHF.

The chain employs TRBV30 and TRBJ2-7; the D gene is possibly TRBD1 (6 bases). CDR3 size: 15 residues. V was cut by 2 bases and J by 5 bases, with 19 bases left in between. CDR1 and CDR2 (germline): GTSNPN, SVGIG (reference sequence). For the CDR3, the DNA is TGTGCCTGGAGTCCACGGACAGTGAGGGTCGACGAGCAGTACTTC. Its protein is CAWSPRTVRVDEQYF.

The chain is built from TRBV7-9 and TRBJ1-6; D gene unclear. Germline V gene data show CDR1 as SEHNR and CDR2 as FQNEAQ (reference sequence). This CDR3 contains 14 residues. The germline V and J ends were trimmed by 3 bases and 10 bases, with 13 bases remaining between them. The CDR3 is CASSFNEGFSPLHF. The CDR3 region has the DNA TGTGCCAGCAGCTTCAATGAGGGTTTCTCACCCCTCCACTTT.

The sample holds one count of this clone. The rearrangement links TRBV19 to TRBJ1-3; D is uncertain. The V and J ends lost 4 bases and 4 bases respectively, with 8 bases between them. Germline CDR1 is LNHDA and CDR2 is SQIVND (reference sequence). This CDR3 spans 13 amino acids. The CDR3, as DNA: TGTGCCAGTAGTACGTATGTCGGAAACACCATATATTTT. Translation gives CASSTYVGNTIYF.

This rearrangement joins TRBV6-5 to TRBJ2-7, with 9 bases lining up with TRBD1. V lost 4 bases and J lost 9; bases outside the gene matches: 13. CDR1 and CDR2 (germline): MNHEY, SVGAGI. The CDR3 is 15 residues long. The CDR3 sequence: CASSLGSGTGSVQYF. In nucleotides, the CDR3 is TGTGCCAGCAGTTTGGGATCCGGGACAGGGTCCGTGCAGTACTTC.

This chain uses TRBV25-1 with TRBJ2-7, with TRBD1 matching over 7 bases. With 3 bases clipped from V and 3 bases from J, the junction kept 8 bases outside the gene matches. CDR1 is MGHDK, CDR2 SYGVNS, per germline. CDR3 length: 15 amino acids. CDR3 amino acids: CASSDPAGTDYEQYF. For the CDR3, the DNA is TGTGCCAGCAGTGATCCCGCCGGGACAGACTACGAGCAGTACTTC.